Given below is one T cell receptor beta chain in context. Its matching antigen is unknown. Multiplex touch-down PCR with TRB-A/B primers amplified rearranged V-D-J TRB sequences. A single record per CDR3 protein comes from TCRdb applying MiXCR to the multiplex PCR reads. The table records about 1,400 distinct CDR3 sequences, 20% to 25% of them present only once. TCR beta rearrangements were amplified from peripheral blood genomic DNA. The data stem from a study of T cell repertoires in aging, cancer and after chemotherapy. Broader study findings: Across the chemotherapy interval, each cancer cohort showed higher median generation probability, suggesting thymic rebound. The repertoire data cannot show anything about immunological memory following chemotherapy.

V was pared by 4 bases and J by 6 bases, with 9 bases of the junction left unmatched. CDR1 is GTSNPN and CDR2 is SVGIG in the germline V gene (reference sequence). The CDR3 is made up of 14 amino acids. The source is a human donor with a blood cancer. Sequenced material: blood. The rearrangement uses TRBV30 and TRBJ1-5, with 7 bases matching TRBD1. The CDR3 DNA follows: TGTGCCTGGAACCTCGGGACAGTAGGTCAGCCCCAGCATTTT. This codes for CAWNLGTVGQPQHF.